Below are 10 T cell receptor beta chains sequenced from a single sample in a study of T cells in Graves' hyperthyroidism and ophthalmopathy. There were TCR beta CDR3 regions amplified from RNA transcripts. RT-PCR in the first round (using the HTBI primer set) targeted the TCR CDR3. Each CDR3 protein gets one entry after TCRdb re-called the multiplex PCR reads with MiXCR. The table records about 590,000 distinct CDR3 sequences, approximately 15% of them present only once. The specimen was blood. The receptors shown here come from a woman under 40 with Graves' hyperthyroidism.

V and J are TRBV3-1 and TRBJ2-1; D may correspond to TRBD1 or TRBD2 (5 bases each). CDR1 is LGHDT, CDR2 YNNKEL, per germline (reference sequence). CDR3 length: 15 residues. Trimming cost V 0 bases and J 8 bases, with 14 bases left between them. CDR3 bases: TGTGCCAGCAGCCAAGATCCGGGACGCCTATATGAGCAGTTCTTC. This translates into CASSQDPGRLYEQFF.

V is TRBV13 and J is TRBJ2-3, with unresolved D. Germline CDR1 is PRHDT and CDR2 is FYEKMQ (reference sequence). This CDR3 is built from 16 residues. Trimming pared 3 bases from V and 1 base from J, leaving 14 bases between. CDR3 DNA sequence: TGTGCCAGCAGCTTTTACGGTAAACTTCGCACAGATACGCAGTATTTT. This encodes CASSFYGKLRTDTQYF. The entire variable domain, with the rest obtained from reference TRBV13 and TRBJ2-3, is as follows: AAGVIQSPRHLIKEKRETATLKCYPIPRHDTVYWYQQGPGQDPQFLISFYEKMQSDKGSIPDRFSAQQFSDYHSELNMSSLELGDSALYFCASSFYGKLRTDTQYFGPGTRLTVL.

The V call is TRBV24-1, the J call TRBJ2-5; TRBD2 matches 7 bases. The V gene end was trimmed by 5 bases and the J gene end by 5 bases; junction bases not matched to a gene: 4. Germline CDR1 is KGHDR and CDR2 is SFDVKD. The CDR3 is 13 amino acids. The CDR3 nucleotides are TGTGCCACCAGTGGCGGGAGTTCGGAGACCCAGTACTTC. This sequence encodes CATSGGSSETQYF.

The sample holds a few counts of this clonotype. The gene calls are TRBV19 and TRBJ1-2; D is perhaps TRBD1 (6 bases). The length of the CDR3 is 14 residues. V lost 6 bases and J lost 6, with 17 bases in between. Germline V CDR1 and CDR2: LNHDA, SQIVND (reference sequence). The CDR3 DNA reads TGTGCCAGTAGATCAACAGGGATGGTCCATGGCTACACCTTC. It encodes CASRSTGMVHGYTF.

The J gene is TRBJ2-2, the V gene TRBV9; D remains unclear. The CDR3 contains 16 residues. Trimming took 0 bases from V and 0 from J, leaving 9 bases between them. Germline lookup yields CDR1 SGDLS and CDR2 YYNGEE. As DNA, the CDR3 is TGTGCCAGCAGCGTAGGTACGGGCGCGAACACCGGGGAGCTGTTTTTT. The encoded protein is CASSVGTGANTGELFF.

Many counts were recorded for this clonotype. The V call is TRBV20-1, the J call TRBJ2-5, with 15 bases aligning to TRBD2. Per the germline V gene, CDR1 is DFQATT and CDR2 is SNEGSKA (reference sequence). J gave up 5 bases and V 6 bases, and 7 bases lay outside the gene matches. The CDR3 is 15 amino acids. The CDR3 region has the DNA TGCAGTGCCCACGGACTAGCGGGAGGGATGGAGACCCAGTACTTC. This translates into CSAHGLAGGMETQYF.

This clonotype was detected only a few times. CDR3 sequence reads: CASSNADRAVATQYF. In nucleotides, the CDR3 is TGTGCCAGCAGCAACGCGGACAGGGCCGTAGCGACCCAGTACTTC. This chain uses TRBV9 with TRBJ2-5; 8 nucleotides line up with TRBD1. Germline CDR1 reads SGDLS; CDR2 reads YYNGEE. This CDR3 has 15 amino acids. Trimming took 4 bases from V and 7 from J; bases not matched to a gene: 12.

The chain is built from TRBV20-1 and TRBJ2-1; D remains ambiguous. Germline V gene lookup returns CDR1 DFQATT and CDR2 SNEGSKA (reference sequence). The CDR3 loop spans 12 amino acids. Trimming removed 3 bases at V and 6 bases at J, with 9 bases between. In DNA, the CDR3 is TGCAGTGCTAGCCCTTGGGGCAATGAGCAGTTCTTC. Protein: CSASPWGNEQFF.

The gene calls are TRBV29-1 and TRBJ2-7; D tentatively fits TRBD1 or TRBD2 (6 bases each). V was pared by 5 bases and J by 5 bases, with 10 bases between. The CDR3 runs 11 residues. Germline V lookup: CDR1 SQVTM, CDR2 ANQGSEA. Here the CDR3 reads CSVKGGDEQYF. CDR3 DNA sequence: TGCAGCGTTAAGGGGGGTGACGAGCAGTACTTC.

This rearrangement joins TRBV28 to TRBJ2-1; D unclear. Trimming removed 5 bases from V and 0 bases from J, with 14 bases in between. The germline V gene encodes CDR1 MDHEN and CDR2 SYDVKM. The CDR3 totals 16 residues. The CDR3 nucleotides are TGTGCCAGCAGTACCCGGACCCGCCGCTCCTACAATGAGCAGTTCTTC. This translates into CASSTRTRRSYNEQFF.